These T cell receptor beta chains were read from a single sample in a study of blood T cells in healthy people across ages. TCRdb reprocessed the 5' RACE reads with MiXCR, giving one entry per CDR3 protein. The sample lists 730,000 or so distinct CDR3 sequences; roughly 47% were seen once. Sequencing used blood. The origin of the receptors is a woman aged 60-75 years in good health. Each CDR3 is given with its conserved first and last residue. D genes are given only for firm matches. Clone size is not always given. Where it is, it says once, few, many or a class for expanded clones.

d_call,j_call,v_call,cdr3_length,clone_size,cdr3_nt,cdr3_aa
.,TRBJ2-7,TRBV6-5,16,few,TGTGCCAGCAGTTACCAAAAGGGCCCCCCTTCGTTCGAGCAGTACTTC,CASSYQKGPPSFEQYF
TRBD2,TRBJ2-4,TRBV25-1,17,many,TGTGCCAGCAGTGATGGTTGGGGGGGTCCAGCCAAAAACATTCAGTACTTC,CASSDGWGGPAKNIQYF
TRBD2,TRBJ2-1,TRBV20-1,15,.,TGCAGGGGTTCCGGGACTAGCGGGAAGGTCGATGAGCAGTTCTTC,CRGSGTSGKVDEQFF
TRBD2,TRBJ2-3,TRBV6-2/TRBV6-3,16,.,TGTGCCAGCAGCCTCAGCGGGGCGCCTAGCACAGATACGCAGTATTTT,CASSLSGAPSTDTQYF
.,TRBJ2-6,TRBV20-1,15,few,TGCAGTGCTCCGAGGGGGGTAGCTGGGGCCAACGTCCTGACTTTC,CSAPRGVAGANVLTF
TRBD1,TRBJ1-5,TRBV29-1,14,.,TGCAGCGTTAAAACAGGGGGGGACAATCAGCCCCAGCATTTT,CSVKTGGDNQPQHF
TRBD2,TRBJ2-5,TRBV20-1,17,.,TGCAGTGCTTCGCTACCACTGAGCGGGGAGCCACAAGAGACCCAGTACTTC,CSASLPLSGEPQETQYF
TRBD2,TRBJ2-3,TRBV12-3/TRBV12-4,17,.,TGTGCCAGCAGTCCAACTAGCGGGGGGGCCAACACAGATACGCAGTATTTT,CASSPTSGGANTDTQYF
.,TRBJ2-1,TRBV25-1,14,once,TGTGCCAGCAGTGGTTCCGGGACACACAATGAGCAGTTCTTC,CASSGSGTHNEQFF
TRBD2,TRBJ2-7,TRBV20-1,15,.,TGCAGTGCTAGAGGAGCGGGGGCCCACAACAATGAGCAGTACTTC,CSARGAGAHNNEQYF
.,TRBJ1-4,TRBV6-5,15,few,TGTGCCAGCAGTTACTCGAGGCATAAGAGGGAAAAACTGTTTTTT,CASSYSRHKREKLFF
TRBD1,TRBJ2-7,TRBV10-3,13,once,TGTGCCATCAATGGACAGGGGGGTGATGAGCAGTACTTC,CAINGQGGDEQYF
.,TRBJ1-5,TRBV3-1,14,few,TGTGCCAGCAGCCAAGGGGAGGGCTGGCAGCCCCAGCATTTT,CASSQGEGWQPQHF
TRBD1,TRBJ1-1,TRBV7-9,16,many,TGTGCCAGCAGCTTTCGCGGGACAGCCAAAGGGGCTGAAGCTTTCTTT,CASSFRGTAKGAEAFF
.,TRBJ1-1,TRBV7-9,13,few,TGTGCCAGCAGCTTGATGGGTGGGACTGAAGCTTTCTTT,CASSLMGGTEAFF
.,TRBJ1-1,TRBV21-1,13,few,TGTGCCAGCAGCAAAGAGAGCCGTAGGGAAGCTTTCTTT,CASSKESRREAFF
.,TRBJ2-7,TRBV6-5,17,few,TGTGCCAGCAGTTACTCGTTGCAGTCCGGCCTCTCCTACGAGCAGTACTTC,CASSYSLQSGLSYEQYF
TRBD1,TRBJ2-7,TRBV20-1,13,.,TGCAGTGCTAGAAGAACAGGGGTGGGCGAGCAGTACTTC,CSARRTGVGEQYF
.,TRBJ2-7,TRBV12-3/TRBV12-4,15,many,TGTGCCAGCAGTTTAGTCGACAACCGGGCCTACGAGCAGTACTTC,CASSLVDNRAYEQYF
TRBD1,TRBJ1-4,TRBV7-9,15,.,TGTGCCAGCAGCCGGACAGGAAGCTTTAATGAAAAACTGTTTTTT,CASSRTGSFNEKLFF
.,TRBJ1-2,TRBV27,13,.,TGTGCCAGCACAGGGTCCCGTACCTATGGCTACACCTTC,CASTGSRTYGYTF
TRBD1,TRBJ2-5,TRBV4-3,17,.,TGCGCCAGCAGCCAAGATGGAGTAACAGGGGGCAGGGAGACCCAGTACTTC,CASSQDGVTGGRETQYF
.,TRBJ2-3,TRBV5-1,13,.,TGCGCCAGCGAAGGGACTAGCACAGATACGCAGTATTTT,CASEGTSTDTQYF
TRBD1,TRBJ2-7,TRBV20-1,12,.,TGCAGTGCTTCGGGACAGGCCTACGGACAGTACTTC,CSASGQAYGQYF
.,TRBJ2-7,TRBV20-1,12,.,TGCAGTGCTGTCCCAGATGGATACGAGCAGTACTTC,CSAVPDGYEQYF
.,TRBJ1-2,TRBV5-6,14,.,TGTGCCAGCAGCGCTCTGCCAGGGGAAATCCTCTACACCTTC,CASSALPGEILYTF
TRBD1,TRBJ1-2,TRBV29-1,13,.,TGCAGCGTTGGGACAGGGGGAAACTATGGCTACACCTTC,CSVGTGGNYGYTF
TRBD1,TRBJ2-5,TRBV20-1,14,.,TGCAGTGCTAGAGATGATTTGACAGGGCGGACCCAGTACTTC,CSARDDLTGRTQYF
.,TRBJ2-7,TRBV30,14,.,TGTGCCTCCACGTGGACAAGCCACCCCTACGAGCAGTACTTC,CASTWTSHPYEQYF
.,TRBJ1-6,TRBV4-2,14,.,TGTGCCAGCAGCCAAGATCTGGGGGACTCACCCCTCCACTTT,CASSQDLGDSPLHF
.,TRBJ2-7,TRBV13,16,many,TGTGCCAGCAGCTTAGGAGGGGCCCTTAGCTTCTACGAGCAGTACTTC,CASSLGGALSFYEQYF
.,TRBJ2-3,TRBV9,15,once,TGTGCCAGCAGCCTACTACATATAAGCACAGATACGCAGTATTTT,CASSLLHISTDTQYF
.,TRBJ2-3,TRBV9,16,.,TGTGCCAGCAGCGTAGCTAGGCCGTCCGTAGCAGATACGCAGTATTTT,CASSVARPSVADTQYF
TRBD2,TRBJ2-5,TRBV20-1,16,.,TGCAGTGCCAGCGGGACTAGCGGGGGGCTCCAAGAGACCCAGTACTTC,CSASGTSGGLQETQYF
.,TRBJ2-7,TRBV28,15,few,TGTGCCAGCAGTTTACTACCCGACACCTCCTACGAGCAGTACTTC,CASSLLPDTSYEQYF
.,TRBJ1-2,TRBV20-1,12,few,TGCAGTGCCCCCATGCAGGAGTATGGCTACACCTTC,CSAPMQEYGYTF
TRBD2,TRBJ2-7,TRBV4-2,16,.,TGTGCCAGCAGCCAAGAAATAATAGCGGGATTGGACGAGCAGTACTTC,CASSQEIIAGLDEQYF
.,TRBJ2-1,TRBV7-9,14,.,TGTGTCGCTCAGGGGGGAGACCCCTACAATGAGCAGTTCTTC,CVAQGGDPYNEQFF
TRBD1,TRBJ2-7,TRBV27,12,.,TGTGCCAGCAGTCCCGGGACAGTCAACCAGTACTTC,CASSPGTVNQYF
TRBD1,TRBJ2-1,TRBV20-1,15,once,TGCAGTGGAAGACAGGGGAGCCCGACCTACAATGAGCAGTTCTTC,CSGRQGSPTYNEQFF
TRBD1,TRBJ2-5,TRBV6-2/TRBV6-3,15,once,TGTGCCAGCGGCCCCGACAGGGTAGCCCAAGAGACCCAGTACTTC,CASGPDRVAQETQYF
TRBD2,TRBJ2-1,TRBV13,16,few,TGTGCCAGCAGCTTCAGGGCGGGAGGGCCGAGTAGTGAGCAGTTCTTC,CASSFRAGGPSSEQFF
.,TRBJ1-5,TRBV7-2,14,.,TGTGCCAACAGCTTTCCGGGGGGAGCCCAGCCCCAGCATTTT,CANSFPGGAQPQHF
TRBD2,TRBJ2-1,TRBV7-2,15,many,TGTGCCAGCAGCAGACTAGCGGGAGGTGGCGATGAGCAGTTCTTC,CASSRLAGGGDEQFF
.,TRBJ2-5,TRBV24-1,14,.,TGTGCCACCAGTGATTACCCGTTCGGAGAGACCCAGTACTTC,CATSDYPFGETQYF
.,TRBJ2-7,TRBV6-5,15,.,TGTGCCAGCAGTTACGCTAAACGGACAGAGTACGAGCAGTACTTC,CASSYAKRTEYEQYF
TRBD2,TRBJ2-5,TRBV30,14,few,TGTGCCTGGAGTCCAGGATGGACTAGTGAGACCCAGTACTTC,CAWSPGWTSETQYF
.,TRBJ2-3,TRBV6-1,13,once,TGTGCCAGCACCTTACGGGGGAAAGATACGCAGTATTTT,CASTLRGKDTQYF
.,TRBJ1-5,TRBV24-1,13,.,TGTGCCACCAGTGTTCACGAAAATCAGCCCCAGCATTTT,CATSVHENQPQHF
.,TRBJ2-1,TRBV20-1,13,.,TGCAGTGCTAGACCTAACGGGGAAAGGGGGCAGTTCTTC,CSARPNGERGQFF
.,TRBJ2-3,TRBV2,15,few,TGTGCCAGAAGTACGACAGAGGAGAGCACAGATACGCAGTATTTT,CARSTTEESTDTQYF
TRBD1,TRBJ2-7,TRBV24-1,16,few,TGTGCCACCAGTGACCCAGGACAGGTGACCCTATACGAGCAGTACTTC,CATSDPGQVTLYEQYF
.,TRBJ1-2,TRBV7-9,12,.,TGTGCCCGCAGCTTAATCGGCAGCAAGATCACCTTC,CARSLIGSKITF
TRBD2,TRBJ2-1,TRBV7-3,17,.,TGTGCCAGCAGCAAGGGACTAGCGGGGCTTCTGGGCAATGAGCAGTTCTTC,CASSKGLAGLLGNEQFF
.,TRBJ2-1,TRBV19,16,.,TGTGCCAGTAGTATAGGACGGGGGAGCTCCTACAATGAGCAGTTCTTC,CASSIGRGSSYNEQFF
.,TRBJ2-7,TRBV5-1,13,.,TGCGCCAGCAGTGCTAGGGAAGCCTACGAGCAGTACTTC,CASSAREAYEQYF
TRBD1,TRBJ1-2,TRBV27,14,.,TGTGCCAGCAGTCCGAACCGGGACAGCTATGGCTACACCTTC,CASSPNRDSYGYTF
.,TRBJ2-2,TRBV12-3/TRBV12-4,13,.,TGTGCCAGTGCCCTAGTTAGCACCGGGGAGCTGTTTTTT,CASALVSTGELFF
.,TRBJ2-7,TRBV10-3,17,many,TGTGCCATCAGTGAGTCACTGGTAGGGCAGGGAGCCTACGAGCAGTACTTC,CAISESLVGQGAYEQYF
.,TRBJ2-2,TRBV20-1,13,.,TGCAGTGCTAGAGATTTCAACGCCGGGGAGCTGTTTTTT,CSARDFNAGELFF